Following are 9 T cell receptor beta chains from one sample sequenced in a study of post-analysis software for immune sequencing data. Study outcomes and limitations: Roughly 5 TRBV segments (TRBV5-6, TRBV5-1 and TRBV20-1 among them) occurred more frequently in patients than in controls.

For these TCRs, the target antigens are not known. Unique molecular identifiers were carried by the TCR beta cDNA libraries. TCRdb fed the PCR reads into MiXCR, producing one record per CDR3 protein. The sample includes 700,000 to 800,000 distinct CDR3 sequences, approximately 30% seen only once; the top ten take roughly 0.57%. Sequencing used blood. These receptors came from a girl between 10 and 17 years old with multiple sclerosis.

CDR3 nucleotide sequence: TGTGCCAGCAGTGATCCCTTGGATGAGCAGTTCTTC. Encoded protein: CASSDPLDEQFF. V gene TRBV6-2 or TRBV6-3 combines with J gene TRBJ2-1; D remains unclear. Trimming removed 5 bases from V and 8 bases from J, with 10 bases in between. Germline CDR1 and CDR2: MNHEY and SVGEGT. The CDR3 is 12 residues long.

This clonotype was found a few times. A read error may explain this, as a much larger clone is one base away. The rearrangement joins TRBV7-2 to TRBJ2-7, with D unclear. The CDR3 spans 12 residues. The V and J ends lost 5 bases and 3 bases respectively, with 8 bases between them. Germline CDR1 reads SGHTA; CDR2 reads FQGNSA. Written as DNA, the CDR3 is TGTGCCAGCAGCCCTCATGGCTACGAGCAGTACTTC. Amino acid sequence: CASSPHGYEQYF.

This clonotype occurred many times. The genes are TRBV10-3 and TRBJ2-1, with D perhaps matching TRBD2 (5 bases). Germline CDR1 is ENHRY and CDR2 is SYGVKD. The CDR3 length is 16 residues. V lost 4 bases, J lost 3 bases, and 16 bases lay in between. This chain's CDR3 is CAISGRPGELYNEQFF. As DNA, the CDR3 is TGTGCCATCAGTGGCCGTCCCGGGGAGCTCTACAATGAGCAGTTCTTC.

The chain links TRBV12-3 or TRBV12-4 to TRBJ2-2, with 7 bases fitting TRBD2. The CDR3 sequence is 14 residues long. Losses at the gene ends were 2 bases for V and 6 bases for J; bases not matched to a gene: 3. CDR3 sequence (DNA): TGTGCCAGCAGTTTAATAGGGAGGGCCGGGGAGCTGTTTTTT. It yields the protein CASSLIGRAGELFF.

The chain combines TRBV3-1 with TRBJ2-5, with TRBD2 as a possible D gene (5 bases). Germline loops: CDR1 LGHDT, CDR2 YNNKEL (reference sequence). The CDR3 contains 15 residues. Between the trimmed V and J ends, which lost 4 bases and 11 bases, there was a span of 23 bases. CDR3 bases: TGTGCCAGCAGCCCACGAACAGCGGTCCACAATGAGCAGTACTTC. This codes for CASSPRTAVHNEQYF.

V usage is TRBV5-1 and J usage is TRBJ2-5, with no clear D. Trimming took off 3 bases at V and 1 base at J, with 7 bases between the two ends. Germline lookup yields CDR1 SGHRS and CDR2 YFSETQ. The CDR3 runs 13 residues. The CDR3 sequence: CASSSPGQETQYF. In DNA form, the CDR3 reads TGCGCCAGCAGCTCCCCCGGCCAAGAGACCCAGTACTTC.

The chain employs TRBV11-2 and TRBJ2-1; 14 positions match TRBD2. The CDR3 consists of 19 residues. V shed 5 bases and J 5 bases; nucleotides not matched to a gene: 14. The germline gives CDR1 SGHAT, CDR2 FQNNGV. The CDR3 sequence: CASSPEPGLAGATHNEQFF. CDR3 nucleotide sequence: TGTGCCAGCAGCCCGGAACCGGGACTAGCGGGGGCCACACACAATGAGCAGTTCTTC. Complete variable domain (other parts from reference TRBV11-2 and TRBJ2-1): EAGVAQSPRYKIIEKRQSVAFWCNPISGHATLYWYQQILGQGPKLLIQFQNNGVVDDSQLPKDRFSAERLKGVDSTLKIQPAKLEDSAVYLCASSPEPGLAGATHNEQFFGPGTRLTVL.

This clonotype appeared many times. The V and J genes are TRBV20-1 and TRBJ2-1; D unresolved. This CDR3 is built from 16 residues. Trimming shortened V by 1 base and J by 0 bases, and 13 bases separated the two germline ends. The germline V gene encodes CDR1 DFQATT and CDR2 SNEGSKA (reference sequence). CDR3 residues: CSARVARQSSYNEQFF. CDR3 DNA sequence: TGCAGTGCTAGAGTGGCCCGTCAGAGCTCCTACAATGAGCAGTTCTTC.

This chain connects TRBV10-3 to TRBJ1-2, with 7 bases identical to TRBD1. This CDR3 has 13 amino acids. V lost 6 bases, J lost 7 bases, and 8 bases stayed unmatched. The V gene's germline CDR1 is ENHRY and CDR2 SYGVKD. The CDR3 bases are TGTGCCATCAGCCCGACGACAGGGAGTGGCTACACCTTC. It is translated as CAISPTTGSGYTF.